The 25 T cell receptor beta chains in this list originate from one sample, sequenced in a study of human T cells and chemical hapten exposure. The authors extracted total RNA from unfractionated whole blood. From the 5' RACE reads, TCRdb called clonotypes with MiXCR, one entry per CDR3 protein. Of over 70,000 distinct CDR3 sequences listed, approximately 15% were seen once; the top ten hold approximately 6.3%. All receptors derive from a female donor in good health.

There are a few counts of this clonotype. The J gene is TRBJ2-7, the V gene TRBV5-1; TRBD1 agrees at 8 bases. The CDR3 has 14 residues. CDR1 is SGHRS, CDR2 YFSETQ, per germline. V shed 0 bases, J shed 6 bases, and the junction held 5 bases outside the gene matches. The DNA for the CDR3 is TGCGCCAGCAGCTTGGATACCAGGGGGCGCGAGCAGTACTTC. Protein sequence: CASSLDTRGREQYF.

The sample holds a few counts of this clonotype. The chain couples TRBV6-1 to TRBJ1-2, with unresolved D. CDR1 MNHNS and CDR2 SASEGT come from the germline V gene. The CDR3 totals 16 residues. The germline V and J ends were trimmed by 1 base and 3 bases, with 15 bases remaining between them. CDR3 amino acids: CASSEENLHPDYGYTF. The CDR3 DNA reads TGTGCCAGCAGTGAAGAGAATCTCCACCCGGACTATGGCTACACCTTC.

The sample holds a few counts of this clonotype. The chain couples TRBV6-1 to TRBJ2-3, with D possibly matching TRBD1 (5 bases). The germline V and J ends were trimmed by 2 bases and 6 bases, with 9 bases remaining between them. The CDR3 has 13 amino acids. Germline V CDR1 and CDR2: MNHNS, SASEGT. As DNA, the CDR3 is TGTGCCAGCAGTGAACTCCCAGGGGATACGCAGTATTTT. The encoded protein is CASSELPGDTQYF.

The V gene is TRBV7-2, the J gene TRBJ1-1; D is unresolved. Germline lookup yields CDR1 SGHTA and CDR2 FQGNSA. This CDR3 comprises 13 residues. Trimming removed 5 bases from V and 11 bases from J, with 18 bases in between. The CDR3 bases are TGTGCCAGCAGCACAAACTCGGGATTCGCGGCTTTCTTT. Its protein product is CASSTNSGFAAFF.

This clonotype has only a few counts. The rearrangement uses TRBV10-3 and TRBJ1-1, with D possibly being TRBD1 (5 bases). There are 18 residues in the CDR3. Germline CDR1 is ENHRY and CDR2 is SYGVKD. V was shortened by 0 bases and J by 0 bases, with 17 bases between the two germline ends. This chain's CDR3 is CAISESIGGVKLNTEAFF. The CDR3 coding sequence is TGTGCCATCAGTGAGTCGATTGGAGGGGTCAAACTGAACACTGAAGCTTTCTTT.

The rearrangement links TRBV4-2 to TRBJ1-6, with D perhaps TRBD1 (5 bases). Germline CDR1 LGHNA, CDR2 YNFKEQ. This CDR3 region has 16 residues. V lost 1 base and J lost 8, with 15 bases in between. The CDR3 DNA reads TGTGCCAGCAGCCAAGTTTCGGGACTAGACGATTCACCCCTCCACTTT. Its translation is CASSQVSGLDDSPLHF.

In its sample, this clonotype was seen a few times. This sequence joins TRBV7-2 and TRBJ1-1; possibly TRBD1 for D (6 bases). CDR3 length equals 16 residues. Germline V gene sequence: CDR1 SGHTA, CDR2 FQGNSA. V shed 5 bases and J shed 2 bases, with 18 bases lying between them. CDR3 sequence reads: CASSVTGTRTNTEAFF. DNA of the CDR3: TGTGCCAGCAGCGTCACAGGGACCCGGACAAACACTGAAGCTTTCTTT. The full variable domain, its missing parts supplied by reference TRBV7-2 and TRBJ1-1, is GAGVSQSPSNKVTEKGKDVELRCDPISGHTALYWYRQSLGQGLEFLIYFQGNSAPDKSGLPSDRFSAERTGGSVSTLTIQRTQQEDSAVYLCASSVTGTRTNTEAFFGQGTRLTVV.

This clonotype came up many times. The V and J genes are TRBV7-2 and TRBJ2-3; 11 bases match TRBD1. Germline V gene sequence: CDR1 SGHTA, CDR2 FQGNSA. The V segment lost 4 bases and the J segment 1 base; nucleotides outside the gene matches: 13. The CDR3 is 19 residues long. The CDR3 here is CASSSWTGGYLSGTDTQYF. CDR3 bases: TGTGCCAGCAGCTCCTGGACAGGGGGCTATCTTTCCGGCACAGATACGCAGTATTTT.

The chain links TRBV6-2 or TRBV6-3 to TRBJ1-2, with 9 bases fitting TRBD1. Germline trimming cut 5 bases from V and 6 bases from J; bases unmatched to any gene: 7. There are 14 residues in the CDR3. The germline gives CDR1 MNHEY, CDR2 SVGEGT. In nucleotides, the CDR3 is TGTGCCAGCAGTCCGGGACAGGGATCAGATGGCTACACCTTC. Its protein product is CASSPGQGSDGYTF.

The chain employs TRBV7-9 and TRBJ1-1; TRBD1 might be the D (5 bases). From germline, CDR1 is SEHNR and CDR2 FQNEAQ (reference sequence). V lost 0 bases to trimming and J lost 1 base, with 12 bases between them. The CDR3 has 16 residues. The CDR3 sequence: CASSLAENRRNTEAFF. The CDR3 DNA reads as TGTGCCAGCAGCTTAGCGGAAAACAGGCGGAACACTGAAGCTTTCTTT.

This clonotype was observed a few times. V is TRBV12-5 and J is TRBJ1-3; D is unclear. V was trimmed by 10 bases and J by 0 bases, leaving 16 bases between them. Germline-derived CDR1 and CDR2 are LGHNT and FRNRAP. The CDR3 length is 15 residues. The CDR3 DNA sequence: TGTGCTATCCTCGGCCGCCTTAGCTCTGGAAACACCATATATTTT. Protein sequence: CAILGRLSSGNTIYF.

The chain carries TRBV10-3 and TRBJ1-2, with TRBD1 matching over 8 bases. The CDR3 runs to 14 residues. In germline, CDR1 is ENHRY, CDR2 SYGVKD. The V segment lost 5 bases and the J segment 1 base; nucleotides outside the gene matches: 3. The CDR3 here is CAISPGQDNYGYTF. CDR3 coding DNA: TGTGCCATCAGTCCGGGACAGGATAACTATGGCTACACCTTC.

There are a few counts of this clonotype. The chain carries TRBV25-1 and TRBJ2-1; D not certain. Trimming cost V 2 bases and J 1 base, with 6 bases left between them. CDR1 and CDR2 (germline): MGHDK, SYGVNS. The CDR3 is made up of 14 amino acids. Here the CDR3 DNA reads TGTGCCAGCAGTGAACAGGAATCCTACAATGAGCAGTTCTTC. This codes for CASSEQESYNEQFF.

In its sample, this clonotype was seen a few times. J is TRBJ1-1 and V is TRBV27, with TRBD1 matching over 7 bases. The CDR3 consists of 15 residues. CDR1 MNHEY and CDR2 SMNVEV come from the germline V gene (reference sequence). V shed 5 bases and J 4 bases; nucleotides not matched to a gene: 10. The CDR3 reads CASSPRGGPGTEAFF. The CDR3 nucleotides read TGTGCCAGCAGTCCCAGGGGGGGGCCGGGCACTGAAGCTTTCTTT.

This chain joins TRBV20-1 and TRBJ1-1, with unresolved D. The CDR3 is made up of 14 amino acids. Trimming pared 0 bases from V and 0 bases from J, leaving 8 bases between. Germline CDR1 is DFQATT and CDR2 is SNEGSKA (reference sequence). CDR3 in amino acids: CSARDRRLNTEAFF. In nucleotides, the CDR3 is TGCAGTGCTAGAGACAGGCGATTGAACACTGAAGCTTTCTTT.

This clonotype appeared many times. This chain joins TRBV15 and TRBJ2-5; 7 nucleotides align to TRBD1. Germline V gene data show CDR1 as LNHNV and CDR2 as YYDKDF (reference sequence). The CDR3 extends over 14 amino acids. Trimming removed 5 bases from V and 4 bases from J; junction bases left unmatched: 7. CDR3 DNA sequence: TGTGCCACCAGCGGAAGAGGGGGCGCAGAGACCCAGTACTTC. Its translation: CATSGRGGAETQYF. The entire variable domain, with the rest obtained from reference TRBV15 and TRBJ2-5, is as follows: DAMVIQNPRYQVTQFGKPVTLSCSQTLNHNVMYWYQQKSSQAPKLLFHYYDKDFNNEADTPDNFQSRRPNTSFCFLDIRSPGLGDTAMYLCATSGRGGAETQYFGPGTRLLVL.

CDR3 sequence (DNA): TGTGCCAGCTCACCACGACAGGGGCCGGGGTACGAGCAGTACTTC. As protein: CASSPRQGPGYEQYF. The chain joins TRBV18 to TRBJ2-7; TRBD1 matches at 8 bases. The germline CDR1 and CDR2 sequences are KGHSH and LQKENI. This CDR3 contains 15 residues. V lost 1 base to trimming and J lost 4 bases; unmatched junction nucleotides: 6.

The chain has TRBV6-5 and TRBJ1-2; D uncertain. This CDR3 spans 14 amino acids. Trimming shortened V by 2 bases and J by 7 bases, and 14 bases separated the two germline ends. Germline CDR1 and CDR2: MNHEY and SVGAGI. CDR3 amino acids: CASSYGEFGSGYTF. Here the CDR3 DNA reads TGTGCCAGCAGTTACGGAGAGTTCGGGTCTGGCTACACCTTC.

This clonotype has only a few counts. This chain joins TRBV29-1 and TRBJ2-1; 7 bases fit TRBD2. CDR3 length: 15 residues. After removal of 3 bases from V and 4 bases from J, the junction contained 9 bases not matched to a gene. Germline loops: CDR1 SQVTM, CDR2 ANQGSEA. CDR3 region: CSVDWLLAGYNEQFF. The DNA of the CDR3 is TGCAGCGTTGATTGGTTATTAGCGGGTTACAATGAGCAGTTCTTC.

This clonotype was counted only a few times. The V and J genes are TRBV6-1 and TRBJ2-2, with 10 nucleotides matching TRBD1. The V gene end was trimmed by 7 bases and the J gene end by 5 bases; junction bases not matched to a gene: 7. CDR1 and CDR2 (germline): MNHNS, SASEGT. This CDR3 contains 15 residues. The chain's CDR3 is CASNPDRGRTGELFF. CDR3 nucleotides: TGTGCCAGCAACCCGGACAGGGGGAGGACCGGGGAGCTGTTTTTT.

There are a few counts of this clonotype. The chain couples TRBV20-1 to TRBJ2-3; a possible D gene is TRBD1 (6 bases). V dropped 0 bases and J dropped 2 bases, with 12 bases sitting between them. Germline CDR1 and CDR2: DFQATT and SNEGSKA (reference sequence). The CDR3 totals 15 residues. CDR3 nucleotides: TGCAGTGCTAGAGATGGTGGACAGTCCACAGATACGCAGTATTTT. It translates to CSARDGGQSTDTQYF.

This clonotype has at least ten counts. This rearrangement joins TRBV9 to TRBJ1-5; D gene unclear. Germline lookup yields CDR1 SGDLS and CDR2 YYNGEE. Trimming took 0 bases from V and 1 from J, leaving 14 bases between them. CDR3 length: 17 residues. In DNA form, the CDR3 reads TGTGCCAGCAGCGTAGTTGGGAGGGTCCCGAGCAATCAGCCCCAGCATTTT. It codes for CASSVVGRVPSNQPQHF.

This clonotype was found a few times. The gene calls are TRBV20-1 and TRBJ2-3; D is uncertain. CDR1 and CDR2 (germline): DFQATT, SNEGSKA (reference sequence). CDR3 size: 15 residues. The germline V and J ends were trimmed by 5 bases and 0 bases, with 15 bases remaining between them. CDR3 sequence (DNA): TGCAGTGCTTTCCAAATTTACCCTAGCACAGATACGCAGTATTTT. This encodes CSAFQIYPSTDTQYF.

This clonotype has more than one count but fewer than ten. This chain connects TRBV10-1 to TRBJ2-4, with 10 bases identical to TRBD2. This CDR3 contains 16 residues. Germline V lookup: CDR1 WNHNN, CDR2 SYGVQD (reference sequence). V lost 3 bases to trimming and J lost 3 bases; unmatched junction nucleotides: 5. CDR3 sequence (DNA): TGCGCCAGCAGTGAACTAACTAGCGGGGACAAAAACATTCAGTACTTC. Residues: CASSELTSGDKNIQYF.

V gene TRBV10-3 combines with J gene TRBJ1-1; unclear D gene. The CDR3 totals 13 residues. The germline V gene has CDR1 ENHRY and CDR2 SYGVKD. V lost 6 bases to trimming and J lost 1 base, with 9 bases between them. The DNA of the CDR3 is TGTGCCATCAGGCCCCCCAGGAACACTGAAGCTTTCTTT. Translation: CAIRPPRNTEAFF.